The present TCR beta chain was sequenced within a study of vaccination and CD4 T cells after COVID-19. The assay that was used to sequence DNA from cultured CD4+ T cells was the Oncomine TCR Beta short-read assay. TCRdb used MiXCR to reprocess the PCR reads, holding one entry per CDR3 protein. Of 6,000 to 6,500 distinct CDR3 sequences listed, approximately 77% were seen once; the top ten hold around 19%. Only a few counts were recorded for this clonotype. The antigen remains unidentified. This CDR3 is 16 amino acids long. Trimming at V came to 7 bases and at J to 1 base, leaving 12 bases not matched to a gene. Germline V gives CDR1 SQVTM, CDR2 ANQGSEA. The treatment: roughly 10-day PBMC culture with coronavirus spike peptide pools or control peptides (ViraFEST assay).

The sequenced material came from CD4+ T cells from blood, cultured in vitro. The chain uses TRBV29-1 and TRBJ2-4; 8 nucleotides match TRBD1. This receptor was taken from a human donor who had recovered from COVID-19. DNA for the CDR3: TGCAGCGCCCGAAGGATTGGGGACAGGGCCAAAAACATTCAGTACTTC. Residues: CSARRIGDRAKNIQYF. The whole variable domain, filled in from reference TRBV29-1 and TRBJ2-4, reads SAVISQKPSRDICQRGTSLTIQCQVDSQVTMMFWYRQQPGQSLTLIATANQGSEATYESGFVIDKFPISRPNLTFSTLTVSNMSPEDSSIYLCSARRIGDRAKNIQYFGAGTRLSVL.